The entry below describes one T cell receptor (beta chain). What it binds is unknown. This entry comes from a study of blood T cells in healthy people across ages. General observations from the study: Getting older went along with TCR beta diversity per million T cells dropping roughly linearly.

Together with a sample-barcoded 5' primer, a J-beta primer mix was included in a second PCR lasting about 7 to 12 cycles. From the 5' RACE reads, TCRdb called clonotypes with MiXCR, one entry per CDR3 protein. The sample shows fewer than 950,000 distinct CDR3 sequences, about 36% of them seen only once. This CDR3 region has 17 residues. Looked up from germline, CDR1 is SGHTA and CDR2 is FQGNSA. V trimming: 1 base; J trimming: 3 bases; junction bases outside the gene matches: 8. Sequences were obtained from blood. The J gene is TRBJ2-3, the V gene TRBV7-2; 9 bases map to TRBD2. The receptor's source is a man younger than 30 in good health. CDR3 residues: CASSLDVGGGATDTQYF. DNA of the CDR3: TGTGCCAGCAGCTTAGATGTGGGCGGGGGGGCAACAGATACGCAGTATTTT.